The entry below describes one TCR beta chain. The assay was immunoSEQ multiplex PCR, and TCRdb's table has in-frame clones only and misses some. The sample holds about 66,000 clones; approximately 86% are singletons and the top ten take about 2.7%. The CDR3 runs 17 residues. The germline CDR1 and CDR2 sequences are MNHNS and SASEGT. The V end lost 0 bases, the J end lost 0 bases, and 15 bases lay between the germline ends. The data derive from a study of OX40 agonist ivuxolimab in advanced cancers. The overall study: Participants, 75% to 85% male, averaged about 56 years of age, ranging from about 23 to 80.

This chain connects TRBV6-1 to TRBJ2-7; unclear D gene. Sequenced here: CD4+ or CD8+ T cells sorted from blood, sampled in a trial of the OX40 agonist ivuxolimab. The sequence was collected from an adult with an advanced solid tumor such as melanoma, head and neck, liver or kidney cancer. CDR3: CASSEAFVHTLSYEQYF. The CDR3 DNA is TGTGCCAGCAGTGAAGCATTCGTCCACACTCTCTCCTACGAGCAGTACTTC.